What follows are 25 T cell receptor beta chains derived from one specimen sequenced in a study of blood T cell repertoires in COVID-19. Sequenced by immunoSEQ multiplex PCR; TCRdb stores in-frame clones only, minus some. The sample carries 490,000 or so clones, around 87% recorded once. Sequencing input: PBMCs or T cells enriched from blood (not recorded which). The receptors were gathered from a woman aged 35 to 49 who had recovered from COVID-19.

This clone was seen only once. In nucleotides, the CDR3 is TGTGCCAGCAGCCTTCCCCGGGGGAGCTCCTACGAGCAGTACTTC. Translation: CASSLPRGSSYEQYF. The chain links TRBV11-2 to TRBJ2-7; tentative D call: TRBD2 (6 bases). The CDR3 runs to 15 residues. V gave up 5 bases and J gave up 0 bases, with 14 bases separating them. CDR1 is SGHAT, CDR2 FQNNGV, per germline.

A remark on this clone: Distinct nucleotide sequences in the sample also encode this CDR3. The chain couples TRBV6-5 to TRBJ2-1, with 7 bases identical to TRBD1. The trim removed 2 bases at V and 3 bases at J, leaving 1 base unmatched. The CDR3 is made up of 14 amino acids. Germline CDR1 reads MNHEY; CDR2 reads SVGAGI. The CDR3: CASSYRDSYNEQFF. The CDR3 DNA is TGTGCCAGCAGTTACCGGGACAGCTACAATGAGCAGTTCTTC.

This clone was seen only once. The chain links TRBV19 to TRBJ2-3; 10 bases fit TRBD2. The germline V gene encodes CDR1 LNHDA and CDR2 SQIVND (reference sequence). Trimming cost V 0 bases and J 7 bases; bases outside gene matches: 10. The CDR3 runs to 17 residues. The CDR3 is CASSIDRSSGRRNTQYF. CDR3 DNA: TGTGCCAGTAGTATAGATCGGAGTAGCGGGAGGAGGAATACGCAGTATTTT.

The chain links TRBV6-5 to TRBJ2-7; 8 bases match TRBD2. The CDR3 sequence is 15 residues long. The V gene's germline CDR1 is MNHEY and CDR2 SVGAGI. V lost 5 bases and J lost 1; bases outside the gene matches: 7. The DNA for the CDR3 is TGTGCCAGCAGTCCCCTAGCGGGCTTATCCTACGAGCAGTACTTC. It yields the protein CASSPLAGLSYEQYF.

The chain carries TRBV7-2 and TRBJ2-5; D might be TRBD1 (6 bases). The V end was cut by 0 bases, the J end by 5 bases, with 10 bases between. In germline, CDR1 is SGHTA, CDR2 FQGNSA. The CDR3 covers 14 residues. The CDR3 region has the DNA TGTGCCAGCAGCTTAGCAGAGGGGGAGGAGACCCAGTACTTC. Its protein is CASSLAEGEETQYF.

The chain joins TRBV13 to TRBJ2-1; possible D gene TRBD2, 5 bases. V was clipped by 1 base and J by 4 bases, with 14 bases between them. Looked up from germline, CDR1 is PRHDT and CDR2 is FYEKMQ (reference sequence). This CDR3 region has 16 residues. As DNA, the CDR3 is TGTGCCAGCAGCTTAGAAAGAGGGAGAAGTTACAATGAGCAGTTCTTC. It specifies CASSLERGRSYNEQFF.

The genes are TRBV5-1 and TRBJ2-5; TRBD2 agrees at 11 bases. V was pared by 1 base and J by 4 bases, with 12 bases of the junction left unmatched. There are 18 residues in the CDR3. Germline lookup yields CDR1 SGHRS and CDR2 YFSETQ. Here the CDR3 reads CASSLMASGRWGLETQYF. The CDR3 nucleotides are TGCGCCAGCAGCTTGATGGCTAGCGGGAGGTGGGGTCTAGAGACCCAGTACTTC.

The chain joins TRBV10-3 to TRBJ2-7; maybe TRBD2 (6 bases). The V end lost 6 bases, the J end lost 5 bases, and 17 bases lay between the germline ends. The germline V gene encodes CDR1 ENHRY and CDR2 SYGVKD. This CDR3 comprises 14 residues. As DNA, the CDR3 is TGTGCCATCAGGGGCCCGGGGGTAAGGAACGAGCAGTACTTC. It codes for CAIRGPGVRNEQYF.

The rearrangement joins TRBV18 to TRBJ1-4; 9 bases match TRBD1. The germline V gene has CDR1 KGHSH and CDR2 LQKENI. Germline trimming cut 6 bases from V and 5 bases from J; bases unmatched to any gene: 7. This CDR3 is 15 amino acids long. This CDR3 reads CASSQAGTGNEKLFF. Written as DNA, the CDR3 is TGTGCCAGCTCTCAAGCCGGGACAGGGAATGAAAAACTGTTTTTT.

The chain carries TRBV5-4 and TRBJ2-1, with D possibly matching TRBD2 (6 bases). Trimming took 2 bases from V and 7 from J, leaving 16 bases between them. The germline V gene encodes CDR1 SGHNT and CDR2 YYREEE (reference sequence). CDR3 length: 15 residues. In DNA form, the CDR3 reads TGTGCCAGCAGCTTTGAGGCTAGCGTGAGAAATGAGCAGTTCTTC. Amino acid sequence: CASSFEASVRNEQFF.

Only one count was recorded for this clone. CDR3 DNA sequence: TGTGCCAGCAGCCTGCCGGGACTAGCGGAGCTCGTCAATGAGCAGTTCTTC. It is translated as CASSLPGLAELVNEQFF. This rearrangement joins TRBV11-3 to TRBJ2-1, with 11 bases identical to TRBD2. The CDR3 spans 17 residues. Germline-derived CDR1 and CDR2 are SGHNT and YENEEA. J was trimmed by 6 bases and V by 5 bases; bases with no gene match: 12.

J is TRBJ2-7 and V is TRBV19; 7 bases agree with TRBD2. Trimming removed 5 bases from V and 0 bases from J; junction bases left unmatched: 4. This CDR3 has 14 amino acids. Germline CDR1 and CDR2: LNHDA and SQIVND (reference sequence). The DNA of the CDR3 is TGTGCCAGTAGTTCTAGCGGTGCCTCCTACGAGCAGTACTTC. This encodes CASSSSGASYEQYF.

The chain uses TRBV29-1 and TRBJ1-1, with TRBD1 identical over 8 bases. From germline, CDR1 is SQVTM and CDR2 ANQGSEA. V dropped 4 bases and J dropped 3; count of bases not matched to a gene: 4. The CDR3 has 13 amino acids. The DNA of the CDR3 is TGCAGCGTTGCGGACAGGGCAGACACTGAAGCTTTCTTT. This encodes CSVADRADTEAFF.

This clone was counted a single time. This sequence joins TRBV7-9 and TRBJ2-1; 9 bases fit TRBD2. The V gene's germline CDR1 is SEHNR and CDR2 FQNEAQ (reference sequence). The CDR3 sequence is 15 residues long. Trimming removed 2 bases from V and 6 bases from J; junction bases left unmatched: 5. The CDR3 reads CASSLLGTSSNEQFF. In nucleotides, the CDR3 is TGTGCCAGCAGCTTACTTGGGACTAGCAGCAATGAGCAGTTCTTC. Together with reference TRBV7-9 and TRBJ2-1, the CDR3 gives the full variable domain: DTGVSQNPRHKITKRGQNVTFRCDPISEHNRLYWYRQTLGQGPEFLTYFQNEAQLEKSRLLSDRFSAERPKGSFSTLEIQRTEQGDSAMYLCASSLLGTSSNEQFFGPGTRLTVL.

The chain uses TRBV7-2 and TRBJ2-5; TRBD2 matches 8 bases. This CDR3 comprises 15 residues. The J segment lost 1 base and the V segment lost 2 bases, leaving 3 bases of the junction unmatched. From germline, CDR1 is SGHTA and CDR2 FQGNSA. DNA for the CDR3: TGTGCCAGCAGCTTAAGGCTAGCGGGCCAAGAGACCCAGTACTTC. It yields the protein CASSLRLAGQETQYF.

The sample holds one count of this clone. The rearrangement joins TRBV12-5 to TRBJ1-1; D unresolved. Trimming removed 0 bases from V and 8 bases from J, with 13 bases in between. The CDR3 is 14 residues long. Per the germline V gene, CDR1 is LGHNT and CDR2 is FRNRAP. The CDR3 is CASGLVGVSGEAFF. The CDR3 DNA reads TGTGCTAGTGGTTTGGTAGGTGTATCCGGGGAAGCTTTCTTT.

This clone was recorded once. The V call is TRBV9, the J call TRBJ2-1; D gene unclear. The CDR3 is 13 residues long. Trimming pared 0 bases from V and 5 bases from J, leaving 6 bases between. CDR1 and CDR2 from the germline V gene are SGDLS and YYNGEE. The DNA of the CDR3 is TGTGCCAGCAGCGTAGGTAATAACAATGAGCAGTTCTTC. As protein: CASSVGNNNEQFF.

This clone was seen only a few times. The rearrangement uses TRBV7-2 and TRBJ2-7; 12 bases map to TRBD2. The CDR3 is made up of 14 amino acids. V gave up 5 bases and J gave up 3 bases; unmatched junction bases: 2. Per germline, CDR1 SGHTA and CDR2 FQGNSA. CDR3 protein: CASSRTSGVYEQYF. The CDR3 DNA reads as TGTGCCAGCAGCAGGACTAGCGGGGTCTACGAGCAGTACTTC.

The CDR3 DNA reads as TGTGCCGGAGGAGGACAGGTGAACACTGAAGCTTTCTTT. Translation gives CAGGGQVNTEAFF. The gene calls are TRBV28 and TRBJ1-1; 7 bases map to TRBD1. V dropped 11 bases and J dropped 0; count of bases not matched to a gene: 6. Per germline, CDR1 MDHEN and CDR2 SYDVKM. This CDR3 has 13 amino acids.

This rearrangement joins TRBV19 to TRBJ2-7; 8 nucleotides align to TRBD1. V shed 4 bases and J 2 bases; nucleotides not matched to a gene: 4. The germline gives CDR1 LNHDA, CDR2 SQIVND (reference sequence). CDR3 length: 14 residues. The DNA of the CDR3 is TGTGCCAGTAGTACCGGGACAGGACCCTACGAGCAGTACTTC. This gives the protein CASSTGTGPYEQYF.

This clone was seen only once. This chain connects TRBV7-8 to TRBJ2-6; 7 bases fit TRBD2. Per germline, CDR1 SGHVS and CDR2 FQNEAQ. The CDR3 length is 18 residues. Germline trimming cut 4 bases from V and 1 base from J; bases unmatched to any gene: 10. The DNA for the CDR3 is TGTGCCAGCAGCTCCCTCCTGAGCGGGAATTCTGGGGCCAACGTCCTGACTTTC. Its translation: CASSSLLSGNSGANVLTF.

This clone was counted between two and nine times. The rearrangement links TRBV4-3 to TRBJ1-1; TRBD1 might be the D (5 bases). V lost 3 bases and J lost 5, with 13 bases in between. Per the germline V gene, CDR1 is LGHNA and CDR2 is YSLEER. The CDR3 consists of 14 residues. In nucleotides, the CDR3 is TGCGCCAGCAGCCAGGACATAAAAGGGACTGAAGCTTTCTTT. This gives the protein CASSQDIKGTEAFF.

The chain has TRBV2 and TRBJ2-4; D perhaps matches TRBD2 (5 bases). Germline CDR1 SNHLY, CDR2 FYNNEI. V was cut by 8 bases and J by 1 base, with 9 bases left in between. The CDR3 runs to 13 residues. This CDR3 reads CASEGTAKNIQYF. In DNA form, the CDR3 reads TGTGCCAGCGAGGGTACGGCCAAAAACATTCAGTACTTC.

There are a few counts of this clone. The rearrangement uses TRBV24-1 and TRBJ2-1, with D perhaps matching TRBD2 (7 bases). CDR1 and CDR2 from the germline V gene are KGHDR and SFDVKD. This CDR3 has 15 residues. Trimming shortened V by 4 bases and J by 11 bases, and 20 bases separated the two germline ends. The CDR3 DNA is TGTGCCACCAGTGACCCGGACAGAACGGGGGGTAAGCAGTTCTTC. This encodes CATSDPDRTGGKQFF.

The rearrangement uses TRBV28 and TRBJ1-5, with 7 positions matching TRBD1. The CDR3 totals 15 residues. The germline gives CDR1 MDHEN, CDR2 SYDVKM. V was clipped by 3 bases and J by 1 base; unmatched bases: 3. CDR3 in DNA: TGTGCCAGCAGTTTTCGACAGGGAAGCAATCAGCCCCAGCATTTT. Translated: CASSFRQGSNQPQHF.